This TCR beta chain was sequenced during a study of blood T cell repertoires in COVID-19. Study background: Collection of acute and convalescent COVID-19 samples took place in the United States, Italy and Spain. Nucleic acid was either cDNA or gDNA, and it came from T cells, B-cell-depleted T cells, or PBMCs.

In the authors' methods: Amplification of reference gene primers was used by the study to estimate nucleated cell counts. Clones were sequenced by immunoSEQ multiplex PCR, and TCRdb holds only the in-frame ones, with some missing. The V and J calls and the clone size are those of that table, but D and trimming were determined from the DNA. The data show tens of thousands of clones, about 80% seen once. The TCR sequence derives from a man between 60 and 70 years old with acute or convalescent COVID-19. Material for sequencing was peripheral blood.

In nucleotides, the CDR3 is TGTGCCAGCAGTTCAAACACCCTTCCCGGGATAGAGACCCAGTACTTC. Translating gives CASSSNTLPGIETQYF. The J gene is TRBJ2-5, the V gene TRBV27; perhaps TRBD2 as D (5 bases). This CDR3 is 16 amino acids long. The germline V gene encodes CDR1 MNHEY and CDR2 SMNVEV (reference sequence). V was trimmed by 4 bases and J by 4 bases, leaving 19 bases between them.